This entry lists 9 T cell receptor beta chains sequenced from one sample in a study of post-analysis software for immune sequencing data. The study, taken as a whole, reports: Five or six TRBV segments, TRBV5-6, TRBV5-1 and TRBV20-1 among them, were found more frequent in patients than controls.

These receptors lack a known antigen. The library was made from cDNA and included unique molecular identifiers. Each CDR3 protein is one row after TCRdb ran MiXCR on the PCR reads. The repertoire holds 700,000 to 900,000 distinct CDR3 sequences, 46% seen once, with 4.9% in the top ten. Input material: blood. All receptors come from a girl under 18 with multiple sclerosis.

This clonotype has just a few counts. CDR3 protein: CASSQDPAAGGVFPYEQYF. CDR3 in DNA: TGTGCCAGCAGCCAAGATCCTGCGGCAGGGGGCGTATTTCCCTACGAGCAGTACTTC. The chain joins TRBV3-1 to TRBJ2-7; 8 positions agree with TRBD1. In germline, CDR1 is LGHDT, CDR2 YNNKEL (reference sequence). Unmatched junction bases numbered 15, after V lost 0 bases and J lost 2 bases. This CDR3 is built from 19 residues.

The J gene is TRBJ2-3, the V gene TRBV2; 9 nucleotides match TRBD2. Germline assignment: CDR1 SNHLY and CDR2 FYNNEI. The length of the CDR3 is 17 residues. J was trimmed by 1 base and V by 3 bases; bases with no gene match: 8. The CDR3 loop reads CASSEGVLAGRTDTQYF. For the CDR3, the DNA is TGTGCCAGCAGTGAGGGGGTACTAGCGGGCCGCACAGATACGCAGTATTTT.

The J gene is TRBJ2-6, the V gene TRBV28, with D perhaps assigned TRBD1 or TRBD2 (5 bases each). CDR3 length: 16 residues. V shed 6 bases and J shed 3 bases, with 15 bases lying between them. Germline V gene lookup returns CDR1 MDHEN and CDR2 SYDVKM. CDR3 DNA: TGTGCCAGCAGCACTCCTGACAGCGGTGGGGCCAACGTCCTGACTTTC. Translation gives CASSTPDSGGANVLTF.

The chain has TRBV7-2 and TRBJ2-7, with D tentatively TRBD2 (6 bases). V was pared by 4 bases and J by 0 bases, with 10 bases between. Germline CDR1 and CDR2: SGHTA and FQGNSA. The length of the CDR3 is 14 residues. CDR3 sequence (DNA): TGTGCCAGCAGCTCGGACTATTTCTCCTACGAGCAGTACTTC. This codes for CASSSDYFSYEQYF.

The chain combines TRBV7-2 with TRBJ2-1; 9 bases agree with TRBD2. Germline V gene data show CDR1 as SGHTA and CDR2 as FQGNSA. This CDR3 is built from 15 residues. V trimming: 2 bases; J trimming: 8 bases; junction bases outside the gene matches: 7. CDR3 residues: CASSLSGTSSDEQFF. The CDR3 nucleotides read TGTGCCAGCAGCTTAAGTGGGACTAGCAGCGATGAGCAGTTCTTC.

This clonotype was seen a handful of times. The chain uses TRBV10-2 and TRBJ2-5, with D possibly TRBD2 on 6 matching bases. This CDR3 has 15 amino acids. Germline V gives CDR1 WSHSY, CDR2 SAAADI. Trimming removed 2 bases from V and 0 bases from J, with 10 bases in between. This chain's CDR3 is CASSEAGMYQETQYF. CDR3 bases: TGCGCCAGCAGTGAGGCGGGGATGTACCAAGAGACCCAGTACTTC.

The V call is TRBV18, the J call TRBJ2-7; TRBD2 aligns across 13 bases. Looked up from germline, CDR1 is KGHSH and CDR2 is LQKENI. The V segment lost 6 bases and the J segment 1 base; nucleotides outside the gene matches: 6. This CDR3 is 16 amino acids long. CDR3 amino acids: CASSRTSGSVSYEQYF. Written as DNA, the CDR3 is TGTGCCAGCTCCAGGACTAGCGGGAGTGTGTCCTACGAGCAGTACTTC.

This chain joins TRBV27 and TRBJ1-5, with a possible D match to TRBD1 (6 bases). Per germline, CDR1 MNHEY and CDR2 SMNVEV (reference sequence). V was clipped by 6 bases and J by 1 base, with 13 bases between them. The CDR3 spans 15 residues. CDR3 amino acids: CASRVYGGSNQPQHF. For the CDR3, the DNA is TGTGCCAGCAGGGTGTATGGGGGCAGCAATCAGCCCCAGCATTTT.

V and J are TRBV20-1 and TRBJ1-1; D is unclear. Trimming took off 6 bases at V and 1 base at J, with 18 bases between the two ends. The CDR3 has 15 amino acids. Germline CDR1 DFQATT, CDR2 SNEGSKA (reference sequence). For the CDR3, the DNA is TGCAGTGCGAAGCTTGGAAATCGGCCGAACACTGAAGCTTTCTTT. This gives the protein CSAKLGNRPNTEAFF.